This T cell receptor (beta chain) originates from a study of T cell repertoires in cytomegalovirus infection. At the level of the study: HLA-B-restricted CMV epitopes that are well studied were used alongside recently identified HLA-C-restricted ones. Matching HLA type and CMV infection were both indicated by public TCR beta signatures. The study, taken as a whole, reports: The study found HLA-C-restricted CMV-specific TCR beta clonotypes dominating the ex vivo response. Carriers of CMV plus the relevant HLA were identified by cumulative public TCR beta family frequency.

CDR1 and CDR2 (germline): DFQATT, SNEGSKA (reference sequence). V lost 3 bases and J 4 bases, leaving 21 bases between the germline ends. The CDR3 sequence is 16 residues long. This clonotype was detected ten times or more. Its cognate antigen is unknown. TCRdb reprocessed the reads via MiXCR and lists one record per CDR3 protein. The sample lists about 130,000 distinct CDR3 sequences, more than 30% occurring once. V and J are TRBV20-1 and TRBJ1-1; possible D gene TRBD1, 5 bases. Specimen: CD8+ T cells from cultured PBMCs, collected from culture after CMV antigen stimulation. This clonotype was sampled from a human donor in good health (CMV status not recorded). Some clones in this sample may be carry-over from other donors' samples. In nucleotides, the CDR3 is TGCAGTGCTAGTGGGGGGGAAAGCGGATTAAGCACTGAAGCTTTCTTT. Amino acids: CSASGGESGLSTEAFF.